This T cell receptor (beta chain) appears in the sequencing data of a study of identical twins. Study-level results: Abundant beta clonotypes from cord blood bore fewer insertions; memory repertoires lacked this pattern. Researchers reported weaker excess twin sharing in beta out-of-frame sequences.

Only a few counts were recorded for this clonotype. As yet, its antigen is unknown. Germline trimming cut 5 bases from V and 4 bases from J; bases unmatched to any gene: 7. CDR1 is SGHRS and CDR2 is YFSETQ in the germline V gene. The CDR3 covers 16 residues. TCRdb recomputed calls from the 5' RACE reads with MiXCR, one row per CDR3 protein. Counted here are around 680,000 distinct CDR3 sequences, around 8.6% occurring once; the ten biggest clones make up roughly 0.97%. This same sample was also part of a study on yellow fever vaccine responses in identical twins.

This receptor was obtained from a woman younger than 30 in good health. The chain joins TRBV5-1 to TRBJ2-3, with 13 positions matching TRBD2. The sequenced material came from PBMCs. CDR3 nucleotides: TGCGCCAGCAGGCAAGGACTAGCGGGAGTGTCAGATACGCAGTATTTT. Translated, it gives CASRQGLAGVSDTQYF.